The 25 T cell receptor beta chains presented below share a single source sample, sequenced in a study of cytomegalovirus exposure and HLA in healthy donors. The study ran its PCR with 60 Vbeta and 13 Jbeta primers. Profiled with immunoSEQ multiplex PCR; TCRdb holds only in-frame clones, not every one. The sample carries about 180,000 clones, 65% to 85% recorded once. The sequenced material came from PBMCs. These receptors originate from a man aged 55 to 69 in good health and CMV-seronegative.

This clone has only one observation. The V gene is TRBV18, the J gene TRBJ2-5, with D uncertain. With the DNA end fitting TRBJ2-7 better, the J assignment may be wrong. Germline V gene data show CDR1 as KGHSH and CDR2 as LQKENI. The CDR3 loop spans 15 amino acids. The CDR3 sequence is CASSPLADTPYEQYF. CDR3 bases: TGTGCCAGCTCACCACTCGCGGATACTCCCTACGAGCAGTACTTC.

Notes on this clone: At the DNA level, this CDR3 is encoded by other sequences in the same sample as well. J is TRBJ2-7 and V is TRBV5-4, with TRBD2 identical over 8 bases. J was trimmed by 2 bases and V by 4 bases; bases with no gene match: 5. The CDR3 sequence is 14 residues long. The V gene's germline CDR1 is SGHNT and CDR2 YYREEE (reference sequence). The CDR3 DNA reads TGTGCCAGCAGCAGCAGCGGGAGACCCTACGAGCAGTACTTC. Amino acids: CASSSSGRPYEQYF.

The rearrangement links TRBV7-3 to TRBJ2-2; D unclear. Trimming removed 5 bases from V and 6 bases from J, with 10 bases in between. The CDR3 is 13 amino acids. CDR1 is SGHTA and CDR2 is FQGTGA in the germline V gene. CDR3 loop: CASSAQPAGELFF. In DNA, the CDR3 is TGTGCCAGCAGCGCCCAACCGGCCGGGGAGCTGTTTTTT.

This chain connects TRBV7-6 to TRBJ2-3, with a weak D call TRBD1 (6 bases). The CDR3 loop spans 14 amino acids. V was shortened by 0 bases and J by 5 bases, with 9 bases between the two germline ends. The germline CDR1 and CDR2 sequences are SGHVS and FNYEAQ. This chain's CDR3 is CASSLAQGRDTQYF. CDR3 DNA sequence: TGTGCCAGCAGCTTAGCACAGGGAAGAGATACGCAGTATTTT.

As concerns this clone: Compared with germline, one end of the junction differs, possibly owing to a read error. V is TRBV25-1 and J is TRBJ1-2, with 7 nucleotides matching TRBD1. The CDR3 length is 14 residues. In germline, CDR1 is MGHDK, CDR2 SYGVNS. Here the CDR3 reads CARTTGQVPYGYPF. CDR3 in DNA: TGTGCCAGAACTACCGGACAGGTGCCCTATGGCTACCCCTTC.

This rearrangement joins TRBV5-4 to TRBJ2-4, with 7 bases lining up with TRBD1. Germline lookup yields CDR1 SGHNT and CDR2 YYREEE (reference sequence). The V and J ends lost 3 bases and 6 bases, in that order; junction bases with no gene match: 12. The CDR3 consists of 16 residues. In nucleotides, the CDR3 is TGTGCCAGCAGCTCCTCGGCCGGGACAGCGGCAAACATTCAGTACTTC. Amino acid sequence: CASSSSAGTAANIQYF.

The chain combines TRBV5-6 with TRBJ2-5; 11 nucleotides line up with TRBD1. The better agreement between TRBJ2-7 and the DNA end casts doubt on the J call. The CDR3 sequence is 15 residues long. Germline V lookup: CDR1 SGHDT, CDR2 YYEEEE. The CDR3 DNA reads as TGTGCCAGCAGCTTGTTGGGGACAGGGGGCTACGAGCAGTACTTC. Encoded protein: CASSLLGTGGYEQYF.

In nucleotides, the CDR3 is TGTGCCAGCAGCTCAGACGTGTACGAGCAGTACTTC. It is translated as CASSSDVYEQYF. The rearrangement uses TRBV11-2 and TRBJ2-7; D uncertain. Trimming removed 4 bases at V and 4 bases at J, with 8 bases between. The CDR3 is 12 amino acids. Germline CDR1 reads SGHAT; CDR2 reads FQNNGV. Full variable domain (rest looked up from reference TRBV11-2 and TRBJ2-7): EAGVAQSPRYKIIEKRQSVAFWCNPISGHATLYWYQQILGQGPKLLIQFQNNGVVDDSQLPKDRFSAERLKGVDSTLKIQPAKLEDSAVYLCASSSDVYEQYFGPGTRLTVT.

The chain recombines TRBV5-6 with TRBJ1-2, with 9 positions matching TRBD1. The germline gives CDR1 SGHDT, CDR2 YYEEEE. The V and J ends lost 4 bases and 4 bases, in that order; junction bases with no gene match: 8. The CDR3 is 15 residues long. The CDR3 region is CASSRGDREAYGYTF. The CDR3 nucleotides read TGTGCCAGCAGCAGGGGGGACAGGGAGGCCTATGGCTACACCTTC.

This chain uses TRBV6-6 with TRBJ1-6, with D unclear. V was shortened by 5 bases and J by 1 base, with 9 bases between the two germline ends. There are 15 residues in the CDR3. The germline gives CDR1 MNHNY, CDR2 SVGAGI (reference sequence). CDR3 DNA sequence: TGTGCCAGCAGTCAAGGGAGTTCCTATAATTCACCCCTCCACTTT. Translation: CASSQGSSYNSPLHF.

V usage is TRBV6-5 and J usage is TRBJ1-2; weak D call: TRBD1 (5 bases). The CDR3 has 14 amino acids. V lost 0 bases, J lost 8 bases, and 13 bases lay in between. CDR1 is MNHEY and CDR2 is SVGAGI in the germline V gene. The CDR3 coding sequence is TGTGCCAGCAGTTACTCGTTCTCCAGGGTCGGCTACACCTTC. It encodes CASSYSFSRVGYTF.

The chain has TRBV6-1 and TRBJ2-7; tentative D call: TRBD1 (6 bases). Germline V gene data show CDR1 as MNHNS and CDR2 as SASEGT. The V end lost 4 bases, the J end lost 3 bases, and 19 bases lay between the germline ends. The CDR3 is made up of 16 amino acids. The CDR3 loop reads CASSAIQGPSNYEQYF. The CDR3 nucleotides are TGTGCCAGCAGTGCTATACAGGGACCAAGCAACTACGAGCAGTACTTC.

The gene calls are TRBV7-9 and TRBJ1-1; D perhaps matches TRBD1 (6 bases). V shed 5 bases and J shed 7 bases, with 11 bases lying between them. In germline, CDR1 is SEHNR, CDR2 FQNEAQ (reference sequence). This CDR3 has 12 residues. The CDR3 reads CASSPRDNEAFF. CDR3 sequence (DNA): TGTGCCAGCAGCCCCCGGGACAATGAAGCTTTCTTT.

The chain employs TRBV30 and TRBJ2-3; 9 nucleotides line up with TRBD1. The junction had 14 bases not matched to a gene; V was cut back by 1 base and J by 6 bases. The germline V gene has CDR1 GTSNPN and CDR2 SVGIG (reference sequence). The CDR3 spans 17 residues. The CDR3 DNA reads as TGTGCCTGGAGTGGCTGGGGGACAGGGTCGACGTACGATACGCAGTATTTT. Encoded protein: CAWSGWGTGSTYDTQYF.

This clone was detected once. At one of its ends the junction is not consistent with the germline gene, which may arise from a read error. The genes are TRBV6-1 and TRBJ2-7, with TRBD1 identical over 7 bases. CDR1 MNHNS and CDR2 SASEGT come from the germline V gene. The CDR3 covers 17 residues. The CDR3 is CASSEEGWYRGLYEQYF. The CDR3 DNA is TGTGCCAGCAGCGAAGAAGGTTGGTACAGGGGATTATACGAGCAGTACTTC.

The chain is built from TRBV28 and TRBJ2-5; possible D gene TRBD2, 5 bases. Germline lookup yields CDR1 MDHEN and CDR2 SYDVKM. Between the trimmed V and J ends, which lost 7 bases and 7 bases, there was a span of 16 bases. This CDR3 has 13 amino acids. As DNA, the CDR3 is TGTGCCAGCACCCAGCGGAATGGGGTGACCCAGTACTTC. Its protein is CASTQRNGVTQYF.

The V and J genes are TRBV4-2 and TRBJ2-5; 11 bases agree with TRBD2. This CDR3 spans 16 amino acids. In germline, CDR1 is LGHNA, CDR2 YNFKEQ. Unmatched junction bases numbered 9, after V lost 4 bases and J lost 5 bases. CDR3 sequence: CASSPRLAGGGETQYF. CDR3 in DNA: TGTGCCAGCAGCCCCAGGCTAGCGGGAGGAGGGGAGACCCAGTACTTC.

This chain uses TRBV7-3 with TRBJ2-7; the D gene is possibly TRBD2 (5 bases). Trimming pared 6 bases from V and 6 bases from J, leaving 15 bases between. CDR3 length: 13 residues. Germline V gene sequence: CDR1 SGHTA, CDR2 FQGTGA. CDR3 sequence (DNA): TGTGCCAGCAGTTACGGACTTACCTCCGAGCAGTACTTC. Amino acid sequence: CASSYGLTSEQYF.

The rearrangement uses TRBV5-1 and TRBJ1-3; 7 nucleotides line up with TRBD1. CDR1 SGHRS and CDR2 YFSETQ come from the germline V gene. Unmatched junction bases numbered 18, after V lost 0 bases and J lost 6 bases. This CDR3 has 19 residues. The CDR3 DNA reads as TGCGCCAGCAGCTTGGCGAAGTTTCATAGGAGGGGGCCCGAAAACACCATATATTTT. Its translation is CASSLAKFHRRGPENTIYF.

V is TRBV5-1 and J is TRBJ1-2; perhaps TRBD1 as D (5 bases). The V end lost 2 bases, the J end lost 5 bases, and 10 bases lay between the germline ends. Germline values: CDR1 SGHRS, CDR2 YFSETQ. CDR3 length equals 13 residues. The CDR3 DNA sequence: TGCGCCAGCAGCTTCGGGGGAGAGTATGGCTACACCTTC. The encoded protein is CASSFGGEYGYTF.

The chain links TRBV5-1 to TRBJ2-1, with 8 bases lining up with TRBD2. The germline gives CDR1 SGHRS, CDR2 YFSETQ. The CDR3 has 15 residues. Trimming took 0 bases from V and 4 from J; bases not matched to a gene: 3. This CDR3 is CASSLELAGYNEQFF. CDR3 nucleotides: TGCGCCAGCAGCTTGGAGCTAGCGGGTTACAATGAGCAGTTCTTC.

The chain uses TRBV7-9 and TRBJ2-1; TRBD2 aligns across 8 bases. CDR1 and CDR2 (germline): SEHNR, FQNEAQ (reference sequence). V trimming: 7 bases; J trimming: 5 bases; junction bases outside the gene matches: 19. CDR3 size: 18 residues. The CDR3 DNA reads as TGTGCCAGCACCCGGGGGTCAGGTAGCGGGACCACTCACAATGAGCAGTTCTTC. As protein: CASTRGSGSGTTHNEQFF. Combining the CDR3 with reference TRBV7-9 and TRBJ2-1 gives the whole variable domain DTGVSQNPRHKITKRGQNVTFRCDPISEHNRLYWYRQTLGQGPEFLTYFQNEAQLEKSRLLSDRFSAERPKGSFSTLEIQRTEQGDSAMYLCASTRGSGSGTTHNEQFFGPGTRLTVL.

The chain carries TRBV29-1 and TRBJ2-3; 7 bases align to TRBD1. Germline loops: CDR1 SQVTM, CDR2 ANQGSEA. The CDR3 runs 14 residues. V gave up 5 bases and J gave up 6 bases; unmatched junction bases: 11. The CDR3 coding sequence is TGCAGCGTTCAGTCGACAGGGCCAGCGGATACGCAGTATTTT. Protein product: CSVQSTGPADTQYF.

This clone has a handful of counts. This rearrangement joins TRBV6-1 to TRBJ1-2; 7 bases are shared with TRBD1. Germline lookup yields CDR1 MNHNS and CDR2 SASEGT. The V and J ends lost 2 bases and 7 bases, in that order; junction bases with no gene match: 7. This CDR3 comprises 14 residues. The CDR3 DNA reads TGTGCCAGCAGTGAATTAAGGGGGCAGAGTGGCTACACCTTC. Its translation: CASSELRGQSGYTF.

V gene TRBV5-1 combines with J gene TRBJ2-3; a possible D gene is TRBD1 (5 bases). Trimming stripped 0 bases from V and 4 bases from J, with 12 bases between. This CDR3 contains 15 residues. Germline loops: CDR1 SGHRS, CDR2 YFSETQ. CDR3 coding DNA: TGCGCCAGCAGCTTGGTACAGGCGCGCGCAGATACGCAGTATTTT. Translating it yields CASSLVQARADTQYF.